This T cell receptor beta chain was recorded in a study of T cell repertoires in cytomegalovirus infection. TCRdb passed the reads through MiXCR, listing each CDR3 protein once. The sample yields 140,000 to 150,000 distinct CDR3 sequences, approximately 30% seen once. Germline CDR1 MNHEY, CDR2 SVGAGI. V lost 2 bases and J lost 4, with 11 bases in between. The CDR3 extends over 14 amino acids. About this clonotype: Its antigen is unknown.

The source material was CD8+ T cells from cultured PBMCs, sampled from culture after CMV antigen stimulation. The TCR was taken from a human donor in good health (CMV status not recorded). Some clones in this sample may be carry-over from other donors' samples. J is TRBJ2-5 and V is TRBV6-5, with a possible D match to TRBD2 (6 bases). The CDR3 DNA sequence: TGTGCCAGCAGTTACGGAGGGGCGGGAGAGACCCAGTACTTC. Its protein is CASSYGGAGETQYF.